This is a list of T cell receptor beta chains from one sample in a study of T cell responses to AZD1222 COVID-19 vaccine. Here immunoSEQ multiplex PCR was the method, and the copy in TCRdb shows in-frame clones only, minus some. This sample yields under 60,000 clones, of which approximately 89% are seen a single time; approximately 5.3% belongs to the top ten. Here the sequenced sample was peripheral blood, taken 28 days after the second AZD1222 dose. The receptors derive from an adult who received the AZD1222 COVID-19 vaccine. CDR3s include the opening cysteine and the closing phenylalanine or tryptophan. A D gene is named only where the DNA matches it firmly. Some rows have no size entry. The others give once, few or many, or a class for an expanded clone.

D gene	CDR3 length	clone size	V gene	J gene	CDR3 protein
.	14	.	TRBV29-1	TRBJ1-1	CSAKKDSLLGEAFF
.	14	.	TRBV27	TRBJ1-6	CASSQGIQNSPLHF
.	13	.	TRBV24-1	TRBJ1-2	CATSVGPNYGYTF
TRBD1	15	.	TRBV27	TRBJ1-4	CASRNTGATNEKLFF
.	11	.	TRBV20-1	TRBJ1-2	CSASEGFGYTF
.	15	.	TRBV5-1	TRBJ1-6	CASSLRSSYNSPLHF
.	14	.	TRBV4-1	TRBJ1-5	CASSQWGSNQPQHF
.	14	.	TRBV7-9	TRBJ2-5	CASSFSREYETQYF
TRBD2	15	.	TRBV5-5	TRBJ2-5	CASSSGLAGVETQYF
.	15	.	TRBV5-6	TRBJ2-7	CASSLAGGTPYEQYF
.	14	.	TRBV6-2/TRBV6-3	TRBJ2-2	CASSVDRATGELFF
.	15	.	TRBV9	TRBJ2-2	CASSAPQGNTGELFF
TRBD2	13	.	TRBV29-1	TRBJ2-7	CSVVGLAGGEQYF
TRBD2	13	.	TRBV6-6	TRBJ2-7	CASNPTTLADKYF
TRBD1	16	.	TRBV5-1	TRBJ1-3	CASSRAGQGFGNTIYF
TRBD1	12	.	TRBV29-1	TRBJ2-7	CSVGDRGYEQYF
.	13	.	TRBV2	TRBJ1-6	CASVRGFGSPLHF
.	18	.	TRBV21-1	TRBJ2-2	CASSKGASLAGNTGELFF
TRBD1	14	.	TRBV9	TRBJ1-4	CASSKRDRVEKLFF
.	12	.	TRBV5-6	TRBJ2-1	CASSLGGREQFF
TRBD2	18	.	TRBV7-2	TRBJ2-3	CASSFKWLAGGGTDTQYF
.	14	.	TRBV10-3	TRBJ1-1	CAISDRTMNTEAFF
.	13	.	TRBV9	TRBJ2-1	CASSVASYNEQFF
.	15	.	TRBV5-8	TRBJ1-2	CASSLDFFRDYGYTF
TRBD2	15	once	TRBV7-3	TRBJ2-5	CASSLTGTNQETQYF
.	12	.	TRBV11-2	TRBJ2-1	CASSPQGNEQFF
.	14	.	TRBV3-1/TRBV3-2	TRBJ1-1	CASSQRDWDTEAFF
.	15	.	TRBV28	TRBJ1-3	CASSPRAVSGNTIYF
TRBD1	15	.	TRBV18	TRBJ1-6	CASSPSNRGNSPLHF
.	13	.	TRBV28	TRBJ1-1	CASSYGLNTEAFF
TRBD1	16	.	TRBV28	TRBJ2-7	CASSFDLLGQGYEQYF
.	14	.	TRBV6-4	TRBJ2-3	CASSASGSTDTQYF
TRBD2	16	.	TRBV5-1	TRBJ2-7	CASSAADRAGVGEQYF
TRBD1	15	.	TRBV6-5	TRBJ1-6	CASSRTGTGNSPLHF
TRBD1	15	.	TRBV15	TRBJ2-7	CATSRGRDRDNEQYF
.	13	.	TRBV4-1	TRBJ2-7	CASSQDILYEQYF
.	16	.	TRBV4-1	TRBJ1-5	CASSHSAGDSNQPQHF
.	13	.	TRBV5-1	TRBJ1-2	CASSFTANYGYTF
TRBD1	17	.	TRBV18	TRBJ1-3	CASSPQEQGTAENTIYF
.	12	few	TRBV11-2	TRBJ2-7	CASSLNNYEQYF
.	13	.	TRBV11-2	TRBJ1-5	CASSLGQGSPQHF
.	16	.	TRBV7-9	TRBJ2-7	CASSLDTGTSRGEQYF
TRBD2	16	.	TRBV5-1	TRBJ2-3	CASSPPSGVSTDTQYF
.	14	.	TRBV5-4	TRBJ1-2	CASSFGTPGGGYTF
TRBD1	14	.	TRBV29-1	TRBJ2-7	CSVESTGGSYEQYF
TRBD1	12	.	TRBV12-3/TRBV12-4	TRBJ1-5	CASSNRGQPQHF
.	14	.	TRBV18	TRBJ1-2	CASSPEGPNYGYTF
.	13	.	TRBV10-3	TRBJ1-4	CAISDTGDEKLFF
.	12	.	TRBV2	TRBJ2-7	CASKPDSYEQYF
.	14	.	TRBV28	TRBJ1-5	CASSVTDFNQPQHF